This T cell receptor beta chain was found in a study of T cells in Graves' hyperthyroidism and ophthalmopathy. Patients between 18 and 65 years old had hyperthyroidism, newly diagnosed and lasting under 2 months. The investigators amplified TCR beta CDR3 regions from RNA transcripts. The HTBI primer set drove a first-round RT-PCR of the TCR CDR3. TCRdb re-analysed the multiplex PCR reads in MiXCR, keeping a single row per CDR3 protein. Found here are 600,000 or so distinct CDR3 sequences, roughly 15% of them singletons; the top ten hold less than 4.5%. CDR3 length equals 14 residues. V shed 0 bases and J shed 4 bases, with 9 bases lying between them. CDR1 and CDR2 from the germline V gene are LGHNA and YNFKEQ.

The rearrangement uses TRBV4-2 and TRBJ1-2; D is ambiguous. The origin of this receptor is a woman in her twenties or thirties with Graves' hyperthyroidism. The sequencing input was blood. In DNA, the CDR3 is TGTGCCAGCAGCCAAGATTATCAAGCCTATGGCTACACCTTC. Protein sequence: CASSQDYQAYGYTF.